The 9 T cell receptor beta chains presented below share a single source sample, sequenced in a study of vaccination effects on CD4 cells after COVID-19. The antigens of these receptors remain unknown. ViraFEST assay sequencing came after antigen-specific CD4+ T cells were expanded with viral peptide pools. Researchers isolated CD4+ T cells once 9 to 11 days of culture had elapsed. Participants received two doses of either the BNT162b2 or mRNA-1273 vaccine. Only in-frame clones appear in the TCRdb table, and some are missing; sequencing was by immunoSEQ multiplex PCR. This table has around 22,000 clones, 72% appearing once. The specimen was CD4+ T cells from PBMCs cultured with HCoV-NL63 spike peptides, collected after COVID-19 vaccination. These receptors were taken from a human donor who received a COVID-19 vaccine.

The chain recombines TRBV5-8 with TRBJ1-2, with 9 bases that match TRBD1. Unmatched junction bases numbered 8, after V lost 4 bases and J lost 4 bases. The CDR3 length is 15 residues. Germline CDR1 SGHTS, CDR2 YDEGEE. As DNA, the CDR3 is TGTGCCAGCAGCCTCGGACAGGGGACGGTCTATGGCTACACCTTC. It is translated as CASSLGQGTVYGYTF. The full variable domain, in which reference TRBV5-8 and TRBJ1-2 provide the parts outside the CDR3, is EAGVTQSPTHLIKTRGQQATLRCSPISGHTSVYWYQQALGLGLQFLLWYDEGEERNRGNFPPRFSGRQFPNYSSELNVNALELEDSALYLCASSLGQGTVYGYTFGSGTRLTVV.

CDR3 residues: CASSYSGRNQPQHF. The DNA for the CDR3 is TGTGCCAGCAGTTATTCAGGCCGCAATCAGCCCCAGCATTTT. The V and J genes are TRBV6-2 or TRBV6-3 and TRBJ1-5; D uncertain. This CDR3 is 14 amino acids long. V lost 3 bases and J 2 bases, leaving 8 bases between the germline ends. Germline V gene lookup returns CDR1 MNHEY and CDR2 SVGEGT.

This clone is a singleton in its sample. V is TRBV9 and J is TRBJ2-1; 7 nucleotides agree with TRBD2. Losses at the gene ends were 0 bases for V and 5 bases for J; bases not matched to a gene: 11. Germline V gives CDR1 SGDLS, CDR2 YYNGEE. The CDR3 length is 17 residues. CDR3 residues: CASSVGRAGRANNEQFF. The CDR3 nucleotides read TGTGCCAGCAGCGTAGGTCGGGCGGGGAGGGCTAACAATGAGCAGTTCTTC.

The rearrangement uses TRBV14 and TRBJ1-2; unclear D gene. The germline V gene encodes CDR1 SGHDN and CDR2 FVKESK. The V end was cut by 1 base, the J end by 4 bases, with 10 bases between. CDR3 size: 14 residues. The CDR3 loop reads CASSQVWALYGYTF. DNA for the CDR3: TGTGCCAGCAGCCAAGTATGGGCCCTCTATGGCTACACCTTC. Together with reference TRBV14 and TRBJ1-2, the CDR3 gives the full variable domain: EAGVTQFPSHSVIEKGQTVTLRCDPISGHDNLYWYRRVMGKEIKFLLHFVKESKQDESGMPNNRFLAERTGGTYSTLKVQPAELEDSGVYFCASSQVWALYGYTFGSGTRLTVV.

The gene calls are TRBV7-2 and TRBJ2-3; 7 bases match TRBD1. V was clipped by 0 bases and J by 2 bases; unmatched bases: 8. The germline V gene has CDR1 SGHTA and CDR2 FQGNSA. The length of the CDR3 is 17 residues. The CDR3 coding sequence is TGTGCCAGCAGCTTAGCGTACCGGGACAGACCCACAGATACGCAGTATTTT. Translated, it gives CASSLAYRDRPTDTQYF.

The V and J genes are TRBV12-5 and TRBJ2-3; tentatively, D is TRBD2 (6 bases). Germline lookup yields CDR1 LGHNT and CDR2 FRNRAP. The CDR3 is made up of 14 amino acids. The V gene lost 1 base and the J gene lost 1 base, with 6 bases spanning the gap. CDR3 protein: CASGLGLGTDTQYF. Here the CDR3 DNA reads TGTGCTAGTGGTTTGGGACTAGGCACAGATACGCAGTATTTT.

This clone was detected once. This chain links TRBV9 with TRBJ2-7; TRBD2 matches 9 bases. CDR3 size: 15 residues. V lost 0 bases and J lost 3; bases outside the gene matches: 4. Germline loops: CDR1 SGDLS, CDR2 YYNGEE. The CDR3 DNA follows: TGTGCCAGCAGCGTAGACACTAGCGGGTACTACGAGCAGTACTTC. Translated, it gives CASSVDTSGYYEQYF.

The chain carries TRBV27 and TRBJ1-3; D may be TRBD1 (6 bases). Germline assignment: CDR1 MNHEY and CDR2 SMNVEV (reference sequence). V lost 5 bases and J 8 bases, leaving 16 bases between the germline ends. The CDR3 is 14 residues long. The CDR3 nucleotides read TGTGCCAGCAGTGGAAACAGGGAGGCTCACACCATATATTTT. Protein product: CASSGNREAHTIYF.

The chain employs TRBV13 and TRBJ2-3; TRBD2 matches at 9 bases. The V segment lost 7 bases and the J segment 7 bases; nucleotides outside the gene matches: 12. The CDR3 spans 15 residues. From germline, CDR1 is PRHDT and CDR2 FYEKMQ (reference sequence). The CDR3 DNA reads TGTGCCAGCAAGGCCGGGCGGGGGGGGTATCATACGCAGTATTTT. Translation gives CASKAGRGGYHTQYF.